This T cell receptor beta chain is drawn from a study of blood T cell repertoires in COVID-19. Study overall: Spain, Italy and the United States supplied samples that represented acute and convalescent COVID-19.

CDR1 and CDR2 (germline): SGHRS, YFSETQ. The CDR3 spans 14 residues. V was pared by 4 bases and J by 6 bases, with 5 bases of the junction left unmatched. Authors' analysis steps: Cell counts per sample came from amplifying reference gene primers. The assay was immunoSEQ multiplex PCR, and TCRdb's table has in-frame clones only and misses some. V and J calls and clone size are given by that table; D and trimming were obtained from the DNA. The data show approximately 150,000 clones, roughly 77% seen once. A few counts support this clone. The source of this sequence is a man in his fifties or sixties with acute or convalescent COVID-19. V and J are TRBV5-1 and TRBJ2-1; TRBD2 agrees at 9 bases. The material sequenced was peripheral blood. Here the CDR3 DNA reads TGCGCCAGCAGCACTGGGACTAGCCCCAATGAGCAGTTCTTC. This gives the protein CASSTGTSPNEQFF.